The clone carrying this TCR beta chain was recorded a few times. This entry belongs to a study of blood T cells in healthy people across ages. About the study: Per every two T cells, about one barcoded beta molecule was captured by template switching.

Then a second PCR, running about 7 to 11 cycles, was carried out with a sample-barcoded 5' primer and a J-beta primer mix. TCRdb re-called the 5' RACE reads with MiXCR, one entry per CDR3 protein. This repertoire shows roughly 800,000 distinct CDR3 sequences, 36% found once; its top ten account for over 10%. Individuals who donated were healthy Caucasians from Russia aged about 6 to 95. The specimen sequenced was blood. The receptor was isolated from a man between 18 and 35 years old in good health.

The CDR3, as DNA: TGTGCCAGCAGCTCCCGTCGGACAGCGGACTGGAACGAAGAGACCCAGTACTTC. Its translation: CASSSRRTADWNEETQYF. The rearrangement uses TRBV7-9 and TRBJ2-5; tentatively, D is TRBD1 (6 bases). Between the trimmed V and J ends, which lost 4 bases and 3 bases, there was a span of 24 bases. This CDR3 is built from 18 residues. Per germline, CDR1 SEHNR and CDR2 FQNEAQ (reference sequence).